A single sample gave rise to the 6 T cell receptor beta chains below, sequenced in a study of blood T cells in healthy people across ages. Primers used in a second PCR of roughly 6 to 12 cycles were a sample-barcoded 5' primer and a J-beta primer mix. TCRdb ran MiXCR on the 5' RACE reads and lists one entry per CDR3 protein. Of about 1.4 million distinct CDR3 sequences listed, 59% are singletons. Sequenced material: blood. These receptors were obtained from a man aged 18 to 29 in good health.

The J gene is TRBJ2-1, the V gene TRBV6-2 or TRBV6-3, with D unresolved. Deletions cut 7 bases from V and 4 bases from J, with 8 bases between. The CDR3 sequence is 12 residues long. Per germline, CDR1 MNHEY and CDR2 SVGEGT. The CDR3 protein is CASNRLYNEQFF. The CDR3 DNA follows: TGTGCCAGCAACCGACTGTACAATGAGCAGTTCTTC.

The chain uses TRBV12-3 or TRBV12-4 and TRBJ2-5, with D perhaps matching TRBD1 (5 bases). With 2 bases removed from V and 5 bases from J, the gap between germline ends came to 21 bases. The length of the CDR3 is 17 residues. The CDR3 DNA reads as TGTGCCAGCAGTTTAATGTCCGTGTGGGGCGAAGGGGAGACCCAGTACTTC. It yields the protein CASSLMSVWGEGETQYF.

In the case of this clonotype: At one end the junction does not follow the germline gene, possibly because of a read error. In DNA form, the CDR3 reads TGTGCTAGCAGCTCTGGGACGGGACTAGCGGGGATTGAGACCCAGTACTTC. Its protein product is CASSSGTGLAGIETQYF. This chain links TRBV7-7 with TRBJ2-5; 13 bases line up with TRBD2. Per the germline V gene, CDR1 is SSHAT and CDR2 is FNYEAQ (reference sequence). The CDR3 runs to 17 residues.

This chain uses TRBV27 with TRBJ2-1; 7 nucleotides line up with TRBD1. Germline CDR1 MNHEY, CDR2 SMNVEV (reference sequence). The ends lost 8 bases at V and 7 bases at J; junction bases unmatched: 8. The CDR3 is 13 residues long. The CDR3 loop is CASGPTGKNEQFF. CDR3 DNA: TGTGCCAGCGGACCGACAGGGAAAAATGAGCAGTTCTTC.

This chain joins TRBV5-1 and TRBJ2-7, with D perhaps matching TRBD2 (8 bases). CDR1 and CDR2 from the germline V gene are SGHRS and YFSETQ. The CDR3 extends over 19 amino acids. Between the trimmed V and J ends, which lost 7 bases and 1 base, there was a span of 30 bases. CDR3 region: CASSEVGTANSGDSYEQYF. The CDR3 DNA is TGCGCCAGCTCAGAGGTCGGGACAGCAAATAGCGGGGATTCCTACGAGCAGTACTTC.

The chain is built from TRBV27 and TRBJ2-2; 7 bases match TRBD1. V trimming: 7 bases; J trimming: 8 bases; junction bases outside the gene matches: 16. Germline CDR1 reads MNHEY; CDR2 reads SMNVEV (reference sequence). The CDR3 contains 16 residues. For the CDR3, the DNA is TGTGCCAGCAACGAAGGGGCGACAGGGAATGGGGGGGAGCTGTTTTTT. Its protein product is CASNEGATGNGGELFF.